This T cell receptor (beta chain) was profiled in a study of blood T cell repertoires in COVID-19. Study as a whole: Samples of COVID-19 (acute and convalescent) were obtained from the United States, Italy and Spain. T cells, B-cell-depleted T cells, or PBMCs supplied cDNA or gDNA.

As handled by the study authors: Reference gene primer amplification gave nucleated cell count estimates. Repertoires were generated with immunoSEQ multiplex PCR, while TCRdb's copy carries only in-frame clones and drops some. V, J and clone size derive from that table, while D and trimming were established from the DNA sequence. The table lists a few hundred thousand clones, 70% to 90% of them singletons. V shed 0 bases and J 0 bases; nucleotides not matched to a gene: 11. CDR1 and CDR2 from the germline V gene are GTSNPN and SVGIG (reference sequence). CDR3 length equals 18 residues. Participant-given clinical history determined each cohort assignment.

The specimen was PBMCs or T cells enriched from blood (not recorded which). The chain is built from TRBV30 and TRBJ1-3, with TRBD1 matching over 7 bases. The sequence was obtained from a woman between 40 and 55 years old with acute COVID-19. CDR3 region: CAWSVPVGQAHSGNTIYF. Written as DNA, the CDR3 is TGTGCCTGGAGTGTCCCAGTCGGACAGGCTCACTCTGGAAACACCATATATTTT.